This T cell receptor beta chain was sequenced for a study of cytomegalovirus exposure and HLA in healthy donors. The study, taken as a whole, reports: Reportedly, cytomegalovirus status was diagnosed with high sensitivity and specificity. Later on, a genetic analysis was performed. It linked a missense variant in DCLRE1C with V- and J-gene trimming of TCR beta.

The PCR contained 60 Vbeta and 13 Jbeta primers. Method: immunoSEQ multiplex PCR; TCRdb's copy keeps in-frame clones and lacks some. The sample has approximately 110,000 clones, about four fifths seen once. With regard to this clone: The antigen remains undetermined.

The V gene end was trimmed by 6 bases and the J gene end by 5 bases; junction bases not matched to a gene: 12. Germline CDR1 reads SGHNT; CDR2 reads YYREEE (reference sequence). The CDR3 length is 15 residues. The genes are TRBV5-4 and TRBJ1-1; 8 bases are a match to TRBD1. Source material: PBMCs. This clonotype was obtained from a middle-aged man in good health and CMV-seronegative. This CDR3 reads CASTYDRDRLTEAFF. The DNA of the CDR3 is TGTGCCAGCACCTATGACCGGGACAGGCTTACTGAAGCTTTCTTT.